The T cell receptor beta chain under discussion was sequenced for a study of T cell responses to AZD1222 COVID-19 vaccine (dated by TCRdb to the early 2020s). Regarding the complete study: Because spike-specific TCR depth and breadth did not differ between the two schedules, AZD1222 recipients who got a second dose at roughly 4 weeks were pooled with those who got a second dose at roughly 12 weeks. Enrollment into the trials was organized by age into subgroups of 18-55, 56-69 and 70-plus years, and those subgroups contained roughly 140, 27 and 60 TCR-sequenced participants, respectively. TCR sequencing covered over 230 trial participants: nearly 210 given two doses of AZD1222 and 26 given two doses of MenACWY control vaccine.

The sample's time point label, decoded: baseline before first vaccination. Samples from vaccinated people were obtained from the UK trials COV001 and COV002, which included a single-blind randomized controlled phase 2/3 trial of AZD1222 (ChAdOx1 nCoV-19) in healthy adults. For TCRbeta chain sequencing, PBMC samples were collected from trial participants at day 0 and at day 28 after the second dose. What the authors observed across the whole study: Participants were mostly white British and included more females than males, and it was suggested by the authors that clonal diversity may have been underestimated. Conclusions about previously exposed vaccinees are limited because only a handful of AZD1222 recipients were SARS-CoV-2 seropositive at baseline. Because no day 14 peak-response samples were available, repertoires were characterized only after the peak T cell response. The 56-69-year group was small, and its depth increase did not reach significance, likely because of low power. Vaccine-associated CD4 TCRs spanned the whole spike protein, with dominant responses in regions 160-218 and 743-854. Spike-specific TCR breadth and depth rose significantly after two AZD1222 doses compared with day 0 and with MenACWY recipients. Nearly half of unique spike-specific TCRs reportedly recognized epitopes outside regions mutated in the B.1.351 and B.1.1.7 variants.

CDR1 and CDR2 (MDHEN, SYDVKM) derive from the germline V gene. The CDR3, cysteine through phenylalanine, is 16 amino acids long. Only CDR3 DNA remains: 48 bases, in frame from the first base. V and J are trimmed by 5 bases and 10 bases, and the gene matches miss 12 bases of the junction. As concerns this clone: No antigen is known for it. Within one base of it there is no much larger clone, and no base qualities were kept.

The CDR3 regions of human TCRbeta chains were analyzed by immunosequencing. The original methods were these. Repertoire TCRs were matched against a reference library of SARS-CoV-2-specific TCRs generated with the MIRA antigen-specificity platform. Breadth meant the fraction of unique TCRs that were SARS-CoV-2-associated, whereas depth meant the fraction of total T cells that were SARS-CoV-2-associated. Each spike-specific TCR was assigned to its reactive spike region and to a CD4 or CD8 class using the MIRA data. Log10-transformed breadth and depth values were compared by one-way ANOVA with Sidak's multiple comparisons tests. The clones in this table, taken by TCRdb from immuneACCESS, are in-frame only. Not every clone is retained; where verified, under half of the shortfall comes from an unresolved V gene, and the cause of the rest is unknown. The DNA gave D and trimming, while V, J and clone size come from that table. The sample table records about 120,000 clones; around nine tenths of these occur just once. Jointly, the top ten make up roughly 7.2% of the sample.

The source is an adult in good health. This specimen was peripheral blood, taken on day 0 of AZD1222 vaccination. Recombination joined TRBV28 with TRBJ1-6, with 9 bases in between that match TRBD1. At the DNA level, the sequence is TGTGCCAGCAGTACACCAACAGGGGGCGCAGGGTCACCCCTCCACTTT. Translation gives CASSTPTGGAGSPLHF.